One sample yielded the 30 T cell receptor beta chains listed below, sequenced in a study of neurological immune-mediated disorders. TCRdb redid the calling of the 5' RACE reads with MiXCR, one entry per CDR3 protein. This sample yields 80,000 or so distinct CDR3 sequences, of which 9.4% are seen a single time; 1.7% belongs to the top ten. The sequencing input was PBMCs. The receptors were gathered from a man in his fifties in good health.

The sample holds many counts of this clonotype. The CDR3 is CSFTSGRSYEQYF. The CDR3 nucleotides read TGCAGCTTTACTAGCGGGAGGTCCTACGAGCAGTACTTC. The V call is TRBV29-1, the J call TRBJ2-7; TRBD2 agrees at 12 bases. V trimming: 8 bases; J trimming: 1 base; junction bases outside the gene matches: 3. This CDR3 is built from 13 residues. Germline CDR1 and CDR2: SQVTM and ANQGSEA.

The CDR3 DNA follows: TGCAGTGCTATGGGAGAAGTATACAATGAGCAGTTCTTC. Translation gives CSAMGEVYNEQFF. V usage is TRBV20-1 and J usage is TRBJ2-1, with D tentatively TRBD2 (5 bases). Germline V gene sequence: CDR1 DFQATT, CDR2 SNEGSKA (reference sequence). This CDR3 has 13 amino acids. The germline V and J ends were trimmed by 4 bases and 4 bases, with 11 bases remaining between them.

As for this clonotype: This sequence may be a read error, since a much larger clone differs from it by one base. V usage is TRBV28 and J usage is TRBJ2-2; TRBD1 matches 7 bases. Germline assignment: CDR1 MDHEN and CDR2 SYDVKM. CDR3 length equals 19 residues. CDR3 sequence reads: CASTLSGPTGTANTGELFF. The CDR3 DNA follows: TGTGCCAGCACTTTATCAGGACCGACCGGGACAGCGAACACCGGGGAGCTGTTTTTT.

This clonotype was seen many times. CDR3 in amino acids: CSAREPTVKNEQFF. CDR3 DNA sequence: TGCAGTGCTAGAGAACCCACGGTCAAGAATGAGCAGTTCTTC. The V and J genes are TRBV20-1 and TRBJ2-1; no clear D. CDR1 and CDR2 (germline): DFQATT, SNEGSKA (reference sequence). With 0 bases removed from V and 7 bases from J, the gap between germline ends came to 13 bases. The length of the CDR3 is 14 residues.

This clonotype was seen at least ten times. This chain joins TRBV3-1 and TRBJ2-5; 15 bases agree with TRBD2. J gave up 3 bases and V 3 bases, and 2 bases lay outside the gene matches. CDR1 and CDR2 (germline): LGHDT, YNNKEL (reference sequence). The CDR3 covers 16 residues. Here the CDR3 DNA reads TGTGCCAGCAGCCAGAGGACTAGCGGGAGGGAAGAGACCCAGTACTTC. Translation: CASSQRTSGREETQYF.

This clonotype showed up many times. The V call is TRBV9, the J call TRBJ2-1; TRBD2 agrees at 7 bases. The CDR3 has 16 residues. Germline V gives CDR1 SGDLS, CDR2 YYNGEE. The V gene end was trimmed by 4 bases and the J gene end by 4 bases; junction bases not matched to a gene: 11. This CDR3 reads CASSPPLRGDYNEQFF. The CDR3 DNA is TGTGCCAGCAGCCCCCCCCTCCGGGGGGATTACAATGAGCAGTTCTTC.

This clonotype was observed a handful of times. The chain recombines TRBV5-1 with TRBJ2-2; the D gene is possibly TRBD2 (5 bases). Per the germline V gene, CDR1 is SGHRS and CDR2 is YFSETQ. The V and J ends lost 0 bases and 3 bases respectively, with 15 bases between them. The CDR3 covers 17 residues. The DNA of the CDR3 is TGCGCCAGCAGCTTGGCCGGGATCTCTCTATACACCGGGGAGCTGTTTTTT. Its protein product is CASSLAGISLYTGELFF.

This clonotype was detected many times. CDR3 loop: CASSRPGTSVNTGELFF. Written as DNA, the CDR3 is TGTGCCAGCAGCCGCCCCGGGACTAGCGTTAACACCGGGGAGCTGTTTTTT. The gene calls are TRBV3-1 and TRBJ2-2; TRBD2 aligns across 10 bases. CDR1 is LGHDT and CDR2 is YNNKEL in the germline V gene (reference sequence). With 4 bases clipped from V and 2 bases from J, the junction kept 7 bases outside the gene matches. The CDR3 is 17 amino acids.

This clonotype was seen only a few times. This rearrangement joins TRBV25-1 to TRBJ2-1, with TRBD2 as a possible D gene (5 bases). Between the trimmed V and J ends, which lost 5 bases and 3 bases, there was a span of 20 bases. Germline V gene sequence: CDR1 MGHDK, CDR2 SYGVNS. The CDR3 contains 17 residues. The CDR3 DNA reads TGTGCCAGCAGTCCTCCTCTCGGACGGGATGGCTACAATGAGCAGTTCTTC. Translated, it gives CASSPPLGRDGYNEQFF.

As regards this clonotype: At one boundary the junction diverges from the germline segment, which might be a read error. This chain uses TRBV9 with TRBJ2-5, with TRBD1 matching 8 bases. This CDR3 is built from 15 residues. The germline V gene encodes CDR1 SGDLS and CDR2 YYNGEE. DNA of the CDR3: TGTGCCATCAGCGGAAGTGGTACAGGGGGAGAGACCCAGTACTTC. Protein product: CAISGSGTGGETQYF.

The table lists this clonotype with many counts. This chain uses TRBV11-2 with TRBJ1-4; the match to TRBD1 covers 7 bases. From germline, CDR1 is SGHAT and CDR2 FQNNGV. The CDR3 is made up of 15 amino acids. V shed 1 base, J shed 8 bases, and the junction held 7 bases outside the gene matches. CDR3 loop: CASSLGGTVWEKLFF. CDR3 coding DNA: TGTGCCAGCAGCTTAGGAGGGACAGTCTGGGAAAAACTGTTTTTT.

The sample holds many counts of this clonotype. The V and J genes are TRBV12-3 or TRBV12-4 and TRBJ2-7, with D perhaps matching TRBD1 (6 bases). Between the trimmed V and J ends, which lost 2 bases and 5 bases, there was a span of 13 bases. The CDR3 sequence is 14 residues long. The chain's CDR3 is CASSLTRGYDEQYF. Here the CDR3 DNA reads TGTGCCAGCAGTTTAACCAGGGGCTACGACGAGCAGTACTTC.

The table lists this clonotype with many counts. V and J are TRBV27 and TRBJ2-3; 11 nucleotides agree with TRBD2. Germline V gives CDR1 MNHEY, CDR2 SMNVEV (reference sequence). The CDR3 totals 15 residues. The V gene end was trimmed by 6 bases and the J gene end by 3 bases; junction bases not matched to a gene: 5. The CDR3 nucleotides read TGTGCCAGCAGCCGACTAGCGGGATCAACAGATACGCAGTATTTT. Residues: CASSRLAGSTDTQYF.

About this clonotype itself: This may arise from a read error, as a much more abundant clone is one base away. The CDR3 nucleotides are TGCGCCAGCAGCTTCAGGGCCCTTGTGGAGAACACTGAAGCTTTCTTT. This encodes CASSFRALVENTEAFF. The chain employs TRBV5-1 and TRBJ1-1; maybe TRBD1 (5 bases). The V gene lost 2 bases and the J gene lost 1 base, with 15 bases spanning the gap. The germline V gene encodes CDR1 SGHRS and CDR2 YFSETQ. This CDR3 comprises 16 residues.

This chain joins TRBV4-1 and TRBJ2-1; 10 bases match TRBD2. V gave up 1 base and J gave up 4 bases; unmatched junction bases: 10. The CDR3 contains 18 residues. The germline V gene encodes CDR1 MGHRA and CDR2 YSYEKL. Written as DNA, the CDR3 is TGCGCCAGCAGCCAAGTTTGGGCTAGCGGGAGAGTTTACAATGAGCAGTTCTTC. This translates into CASSQVWASGRVYNEQFF.

This clonotype was seen at least ten times. The chain has TRBV10-3 and TRBJ1-4, with 7 bases lining up with TRBD1. V shed 4 bases, J shed 8 bases, and the junction held 7 bases outside the gene matches. Germline assignment: CDR1 ENHRY and CDR2 SYGVKD. The CDR3 runs to 14 residues. This CDR3 reads CAISGQGREEKLFF. The CDR3 DNA is TGTGCCATCAGTGGACAGGGTCGGGAGGAAAAACTGTTTTTT.

This clonotype was seen ten or more times. The V and J genes are TRBV29-1 and TRBJ2-3; D might be TRBD2 (6 bases). Germline V gene lookup returns CDR1 SQVTM and CDR2 ANQGSEA. With 6 bases removed from V and 6 bases from J, the gap between germline ends came to 13 bases. This CDR3 contains 12 residues. CDR3 in amino acids: CSVGGKGDTQYF. The CDR3 DNA is TGCAGCGTCGGAGGGAAAGGGGATACGCAGTATTTT.

This clonotype was seen ten or more times. The gene calls are TRBV12-3 or TRBV12-4 and TRBJ2-7, with 9 bases fitting TRBD2. The CDR3 is made up of 15 amino acids. With V trimmed by 1 base and J by 4 bases, 5 bases remained unmatched. Here the CDR3 reads CASSLGVAGVYEQYF. In DNA, the CDR3 is TGTGCCAGCAGTTTAGGAGTAGCGGGAGTGTACGAGCAGTACTTC.

This clonotype was counted at least ten times. This chain uses TRBV7-9 with TRBJ2-2; perhaps TRBD2 as D (6 bases). CDR1 and CDR2 from the germline V gene are SEHNR and FQNEAQ (reference sequence). This CDR3 comprises 16 residues. V was cut by 5 bases and J by 1 base, with 14 bases left in between. The DNA of the CDR3 is TGTGCCAGCAGCATCAGCCGGGACTTGAACACCGGGGAGCTGTTTTTT. Translated, it gives CASSISRDLNTGELFF.

The chain links TRBV5-1 to TRBJ1-4; D gene ambiguous. The CDR3 is 15 amino acids. Germline values: CDR1 SGHRS, CDR2 YFSETQ. V was cut by 0 bases and J by 0 bases, with 6 bases left in between. As DNA, the CDR3 is TGCGCCAGCAGCTTGGACGTTGCAACTAATGAAAAACTGTTTTTT. This encodes CASSLDVATNEKLFF.

At least ten counts were recorded for this clonotype. This sequence joins TRBV14 and TRBJ1-1; D may be TRBD1 (6 bases). Germline V gene sequence: CDR1 SGHDN, CDR2 FVKESK. V was trimmed by 1 base and J by 11 bases, leaving 11 bases between them. The CDR3 loop spans 12 amino acids. CDR3: CASSQGAGAAFF. CDR3 DNA sequence: TGTGCCAGCAGCCAAGGGGCGGGGGCGGCTTTCTTT.

This clonotype was detected ten times or more. The chain carries TRBV7-2 and TRBJ2-7; 10 nucleotides line up with TRBD2. The CDR3 consists of 17 residues. The V segment lost 8 bases and the J segment 0 bases; nucleotides outside the gene matches: 13. The germline gives CDR1 SGHTA, CDR2 FQGNSA. CDR3 in DNA: TGTGCCAGCCAAGACAGGGCCGGGACTAGCGTCTCCTACGAGCAGTACTTC. It yields the protein CASQDRAGTSVSYEQYF.

The table lists this clonotype with many counts. The chain combines TRBV6-5 with TRBJ2-2; D possibly corresponds to TRBD1 (5 bases). Between the trimmed V and J ends, which lost 6 bases and 1 base, there was a span of 9 bases. This CDR3 contains 14 residues. The germline V gene encodes CDR1 MNHEY and CDR2 SVGAGI. CDR3 amino acids: CASRPDRNTGELFF. Written as DNA, the CDR3 is TGTGCCAGCAGACCCGACAGGAACACCGGGGAGCTGTTTTTT.

This clonotype was found many times. The rearrangement uses TRBV7-9 and TRBJ2-2, with D possibly called TRBD1 or TRBD2 (6 bases each). This CDR3 region has 16 residues. CDR1 and CDR2 (germline): SEHNR, FQNEAQ (reference sequence). The V end was cut by 7 bases, the J end by 3 bases, with 18 bases between. The CDR3 spells CASTYWGAGDTGELFF. The CDR3 DNA sequence: TGTGCCAGCACCTATTGGGGGGCAGGCGACACCGGGGAGCTGTTTTTT.

This clonotype came up many times. The germline gene is not matched at one end of the junction; a read error may be the cause. The chain employs TRBV10-2 and TRBJ1-2; D remains unclear. The CDR3 is made up of 12 amino acids. CDR1 is WSHSY, CDR2 SAAADI, per germline. CDR3 protein: CASSEWNHGYTF. The CDR3 coding sequence is TGCGCCAGTAGTGAGTGGAACCATGGCTACACCTTC.

In its sample, this clonotype was seen many times. J is TRBJ2-5 and V is TRBV7-8; the D gene is possibly TRBD2 (7 bases). From germline, CDR1 is SGHVS and CDR2 FQNEAQ. The ends were cut back, 8 bases at V and 5 bases at J, with 21 bases in the middle. CDR3 length equals 15 residues. CDR3 residues: CASRGRRGGSETQYF. The CDR3 region has the DNA TGTGCCAGCCGAGGCAGGAGGGGGGGGTCCGAGACCCAGTACTTC.

This clonotype was recorded at least ten times. CDR3 nucleotide sequence: TGTGCCAGCGATACCCGGGGTTCCTCTGGAAACACCATATATTTT. It yields the protein CASDTRGSSGNTIYF. V usage is TRBV12-3 or TRBV12-4 and J usage is TRBJ1-3; D not resolved. CDR3 length: 15 amino acids. Trimming removed 8 bases at V and 0 bases at J, with 14 bases between.

This clonotype was detected ten times or more. The rearrangement uses TRBV5-5 and TRBJ2-2, with D perhaps matching TRBD1 (6 bases). This CDR3 is 16 amino acids long. Germline loops: CDR1 SGHKS, CDR2 YYEKEE (reference sequence). V was pared by 1 base and J by 1 base, with 11 bases between. For the CDR3, the DNA is TGTGCCAGCAGCTTGAAAGGGACAAGGAACACCGGGGAGCTGTTTTTT. Translated, it gives CASSLKGTRNTGELFF.

Many counts were recorded for this clonotype. The J gene is TRBJ2-3, the V gene TRBV28; 12 bases match TRBD1. Germline trimming cut 7 bases from V and 0 bases from J; bases unmatched to any gene: 17. Germline-derived CDR1 and CDR2 are MDHEN and SYDVKM. The CDR3 runs to 20 residues. This CDR3 reads CASIPWDRGLAGASTDTQYF. The CDR3 bases are TGTGCCAGCATCCCTTGGGACAGGGGGCTAGCGGGGGCTAGCACAGATACGCAGTATTTT.

This clonotype was picked up many times. The chain couples TRBV10-3 to TRBJ1-2; D is unclear. V lost 0 bases and J 4 bases, leaving 6 bases between the germline ends. CDR3 length equals 13 residues. The V gene's germline CDR1 is ENHRY and CDR2 SYGVKD. The CDR3 DNA reads TGTGCCATCAGTGAGTCGACTACCTATGGCTACACCTTC. Its protein is CAISESTTYGYTF.